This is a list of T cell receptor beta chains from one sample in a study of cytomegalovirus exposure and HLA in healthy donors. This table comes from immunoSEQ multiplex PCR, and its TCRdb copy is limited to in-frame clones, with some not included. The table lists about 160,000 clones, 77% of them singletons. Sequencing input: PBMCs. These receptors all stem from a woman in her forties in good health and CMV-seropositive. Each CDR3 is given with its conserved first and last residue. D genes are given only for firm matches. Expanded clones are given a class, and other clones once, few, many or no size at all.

DNA: TGTGCCAGCAGCCGCATCCGACTAGCGGGAGGGACGGATACGCAGTATTTT; CDR3: CASSRIRLAGGTDTQYF; J: TRBJ2-3; V: TRBV11-2; D: TRBD2; size: once
DNA: TGTGCCAGCAGTGAATTCCCCGCTAAGTTGAACTATGGCTACACCTTC; CDR3: CASSEFPAKLNYGYTF; J: TRBJ1-2; V: TRBV6-1; D: -; size: few
DNA: TGTGCCAGCAGGCCCGGGACTCCGAACACCGGGGAGCTGTTTTTT; CDR3: CASRPGTPNTGELFF; J: TRBJ2-2; V: TRBV6-6; D: -; size: few
DNA: TGTGCCAGCAGCTCCGGACAGCCTGGAAACACCATATATTTT; CDR3: CASSSGQPGNTIYF; J: TRBJ1-3; V: TRBV7-2; D: -; size: -
DNA: TGTGCCAGCAGTGAGAGATTCGGGGGGCAGTTCTTC; CDR3: CASSERFGGQFF; J: TRBJ2-1; V: TRBV2; D: -; size: -
DNA: TGTGCCAGCATGTCCGGCAATGAGCAGTTCTTC; CDR3: CASMSGNEQFF; J: TRBJ2-1; V: TRBV2; D: -; size: -
DNA: TGTGCCTGGAGTGTTCGGGGGGCGGTTGGCTACACCTTC; CDR3: CAWSVRGAVGYTF; J: TRBJ1-2; V: TRBV30; D: -; size: once
DNA: TGTGCCAGCAGCTTGATCGGGTCCCCCACTGCCTATAATTCACCCCTCCACTTT; CDR3: CASSLIGSPTAYNSPLHF; J: TRBJ1-6; V: TRBV5-6; D: -; size: -
DNA: TGTGCCAGCAGCTTAGAAGTAGCTGGAAACACCATATATTTT; CDR3: CASSLEVAGNTIYF; J: TRBJ1-3; V: TRBV7-8; D: -; size: -
DNA: TGTGCCAGCAGCCTCACTAGCGGGGGGTTCGGGGAGCTGTTTTTT; CDR3: CASSLTSGGFGELFF; J: TRBJ2-2; V: TRBV7-2; D: TRBD2; size: -
DNA: TGTGCCAGCAGCCCAATCGCCTTAGGGACAGAAAAGTACTTC; CDR3: CASSPIALGTEKYF; J: TRBJ2-7; V: TRBV11-2; D: TRBD1; size: -
DNA: TGTGCCAGCAGTGCCATCGGGGGAACGAACACCGGGGAGCTGTTTTTT; CDR3: CASSAIGGTNTGELFF; J: TRBJ2-2; V: TRBV25-1; D: -; size: -
DNA: TGTGCCTGGAGTCCGACAGCGTCCGAGGAGCTGTTTTTT; CDR3: CAWSPTASEELFF; J: TRBJ2-2; V: TRBV30; D: -; size: -
DNA: TGCGCCAGCAGCTTGAGCACTGGCTCCTACAATGAGCAGTTCTTC; CDR3: CASSLSTGSYNEQFF; J: TRBJ2-1; V: TRBV5-1; D: -; size: once
DNA: TGCGCCAGCAGCTTGGCCGGAGGGACAGGCCAAATCTACGAGCAGTACTTC; CDR3: CASSLAGGTGQIYEQYF; J: TRBJ2-7; V: TRBV5-1; D: TRBD1; size: -
DNA: TGTGCCAGCAGCTTGGGACTAGCGTTCTACGAGCAGTACTTC; CDR3: CASSLGLAFYEQYF; J: TRBJ2-7; V: TRBV7-2; D: TRBD2; size: few
DNA: TGCGCCAGCAGCTTCGGGGGGACTAGCTCCTACAATGAGCAGTTCTTC; CDR3: CASSFGGTSSYNEQFF; J: TRBJ2-1; V: TRBV5-1; D: TRBD2; size: -
DNA: TGCGCCAGCAGTGAACAGAACACAGATACGCAGTATTTT; CDR3: CASSEQNTDTQYF; J: TRBJ2-3; V: TRBV10-1; D: -; size: -
DNA: TGTGCCAGCAGTTTAAGAGTGAGGACCTACGAGCAGTACTTC; CDR3: CASSLRVRTYEQYF; J: TRBJ2-7; V: TRBV27; D: -; size: -
DNA: TGTGCCAGCACCCTTGACCGGACAGCAGGAAACACCATATATTTT; CDR3: CASTLDRTAGNTIYF; J: TRBJ1-3; V: TRBV6-6; D: -; size: -
DNA: TGTGCCAGCAGCGCCAGGGGAGCCAACACCGGGGAGCTGTTTTTT; CDR3: CASSARGANTGELFF; J: TRBJ2-2; V: TRBV7-9; D: -; size: -
DNA: TGTGCCAGCAGCCCGAGATGGGAGACCCAGTACTTC; CDR3: CASSPRWETQYF; J: TRBJ2-5; V: TRBV7-9; D: -; size: -
DNA: TGCAGTGCTAGCAGGGCGAATGAGCAGTTCTTC; CDR3: CSASRANEQFF; J: TRBJ2-1; V: TRBV20-1; D: -; size: -
DNA: TGTGCCAGCAGCGTATCGGACAGAGGAGGCTACACCTTC; CDR3: CASSVSDRGGYTF; J: TRBJ1-2; V: TRBV9; D: -; size: -
DNA: TGTGCCAGCAGCTTGATAGCGGGGACACTCCAAGAGACCCAGTACTTC; CDR3: CASSLIAGTLQETQYF; J: TRBJ2-5; V: TRBV5-6; D: TRBD2; size: -
DNA: TGTGCCAGCAGCTCCCAGGGATTGTCGGGGGGGGAGACCCAGTACTTC; CDR3: CASSSQGLSGGETQYF; J: TRBJ2-5; V: TRBV9; D: TRBD2; size: -
DNA: TGTGCCAGTAGTATGGGACAGGGGGCACACAATGAGCAGTTCTTC; CDR3: CASSMGQGAHNEQFF; J: TRBJ2-1; V: TRBV19; D: TRBD1; size: -
DNA: TGTGCCAGCAGCCTCCAGGGGACTAGCGGTTACAATGAGCAGTTCTTC; CDR3: CASSLQGTSGYNEQFF; J: TRBJ2-1; V: TRBV7-2; D: TRBD2; size: -
DNA: TGTGCCAGCACCCACCGGAGGGGCGGAGGAAGTGAAAAACTGTTTTTT; CDR3: CASTHRRGGGSEKLFF; J: TRBJ1-4; V: TRBV7-9; D: -; size: -
DNA: TGTGCCAGCAGCCCAGGACTAGTGGTCCATGAGCAGTTCTTC; CDR3: CASSPGLVVHEQFF; J: TRBJ2-1; V: TRBV11-3; D: TRBD2; size: -
DNA: TGTGCCAGTACCGACAGGGTTAACACTGAAGCTTTCTTT; CDR3: CASTDRVNTEAFF; J: TRBJ1-1; V: TRBV19; D: TRBD1; size: -
DNA: TGCGCCAGCAGCCAAGCGTTCAAGCGGGGGGCAGTAGATACGCAGTATTTT; CDR3: CASSQAFKRGAVDTQYF; J: TRBJ2-3; V: TRBV4-3; D: TRBD2; size: -
DNA: TGTGCCAGCAGTGCCCCGGGACTAGCGGCTAATGAGCAGTTCTTC; CDR3: CASSAPGLAANEQFF; J: TRBJ2-1; V: TRBV28; D: TRBD2; size: -
DNA: TGTGCCAGCAGCTCCGGACTAGTGAAAGCCGGGGAGCTGTTTTTT; CDR3: CASSSGLVKAGELFF; J: TRBJ2-2; V: TRBV7-2; D: TRBD2; size: once
DNA: TGTGCCAGCCGGCTCGCGGGACTGGAAAACACCATATATTTT; CDR3: CASRLAGLENTIYF; J: TRBJ1-3; V: TRBV28; D: -; size: -
DNA: TGCGCCAGCAGCTTGGGGGCAGGGATCGACTATGGCTACACCTTC; CDR3: CASSLGAGIDYGYTF; J: TRBJ1-2; V: TRBV5-1; D: -; size: -
DNA: TGCGCCAGCAGTGACCCCGGGACAGGGGCCTACGAGCAGTACTTC; CDR3: CASSDPGTGAYEQYF; J: TRBJ2-7; V: TRBV10-1; D: TRBD1; size: -
DNA: TGTGCCAGCAGCGACCAACAGGACGCCCGCTCTGGAAACACCATATATTTT; CDR3: CASSDQQDARSGNTIYF; J: TRBJ1-3; V: TRBV7-2; D: -; size: once
DNA: TGTGCCAGCAGCTTACTAATGGGGCTTGAGCAGTTCTTC; CDR3: CASSLLMGLEQFF; J: TRBJ2-1; V: TRBV7-9; D: -; size: few
DNA: TGCGCCAGCAGCTTAGAAGGTAGGAGCTACGAGCAGTACTTC; CDR3: CASSLEGRSYEQYF; J: TRBJ2-7; V: TRBV5-1; D: -; size: -
DNA: TGTGCCAGCAGCAAAAGGTCCGGGGACGAGCAGTACTTC; CDR3: CASSKRSGDEQYF; J: TRBJ2-7; V: TRBV9; D: -; size: few
DNA: TGTGCCAGCAGCCAAGACTTAGCAGGGCAAGAGACCCAGTACTTC; CDR3: CASSQDLAGQETQYF; J: TRBJ2-5; V: TRBV4-2; D: -; size: -
DNA: TGCGCCAGCAGCCAAGATCAGTGGCTAGCGGGAGAGAACAATGAGCAGTTCTTC; CDR3: CASSQDQWLAGENNEQFF; J: TRBJ2-1; V: TRBV4-1; D: TRBD2; size: -
DNA: TGTGCCAGCAGCGTAAACAGGGGGCCTAATGAAAAACTGTTTTTT; CDR3: CASSVNRGPNEKLFF; J: TRBJ1-4; V: TRBV7-2; D: TRBD1; size: -
DNA: TGTGCCAGTAGTATAGCTTCTTGGGCGACGGCTTATAATTCACCCCTCCACTTT; CDR3: CASSIASWATAYNSPLHF; J: TRBJ1-6; V: TRBV19; D: -; size: -
DNA: TGTGCCAGTAGTCCTATTGCAGGGCGTCTGTCCTACGAGCAGTACTTC; CDR3: CASSPIAGRLSYEQYF; J: TRBJ2-7; V: TRBV19; D: -; size: -
DNA: TGTGCCAGTACAATGTACAATGAGCAGTTCTTC; CDR3: CASTMYNEQFF; J: TRBJ2-1; V: TRBV19; D: -; size: few
DNA: TGCAGTGCTAGACGGGACACTGAAGCTTTCTTT; CDR3: CSARRDTEAFF; J: TRBJ1-1; V: TRBV20-1; D: -; size: -
DNA: TGTGCCAGCAGCTTGGGGTCGGGGGGGCGGTACGAGCAGTACTTC; CDR3: CASSLGSGGRYEQYF; J: TRBJ2-7; V: TRBV7-2; D: TRBD2; size: -
DNA: TGCAGTGCTACCCGTGAGACCCAGTACTTC; CDR3: CSATRETQYF; J: TRBJ2-5; V: TRBV20-1; D: -; size: -
DNA: TGTGCCAGCAGCTTGGATTACAGGGGTGGCTACACCTTC; CDR3: CASSLDYRGGYTF; J: TRBJ1-2; V: TRBV5-4; D: TRBD1; size: -
DNA: TGTGCCAGCAGCTTAGGCCCTAGCGGAGGGGGCCAAGAGACCCAGTACTTC; CDR3: CASSLGPSGGGQETQYF; J: TRBJ2-5; V: TRBV7-2; D: -; size: -
DNA: TGTGCCAGCAGTCCCCGCCTCGGACAGGGGGCGCGGGTTGAAGCTTTCTTT; CDR3: CASSPRLGQGARVEAFF; J: TRBJ1-1; V: TRBV27; D: TRBD1; size: -